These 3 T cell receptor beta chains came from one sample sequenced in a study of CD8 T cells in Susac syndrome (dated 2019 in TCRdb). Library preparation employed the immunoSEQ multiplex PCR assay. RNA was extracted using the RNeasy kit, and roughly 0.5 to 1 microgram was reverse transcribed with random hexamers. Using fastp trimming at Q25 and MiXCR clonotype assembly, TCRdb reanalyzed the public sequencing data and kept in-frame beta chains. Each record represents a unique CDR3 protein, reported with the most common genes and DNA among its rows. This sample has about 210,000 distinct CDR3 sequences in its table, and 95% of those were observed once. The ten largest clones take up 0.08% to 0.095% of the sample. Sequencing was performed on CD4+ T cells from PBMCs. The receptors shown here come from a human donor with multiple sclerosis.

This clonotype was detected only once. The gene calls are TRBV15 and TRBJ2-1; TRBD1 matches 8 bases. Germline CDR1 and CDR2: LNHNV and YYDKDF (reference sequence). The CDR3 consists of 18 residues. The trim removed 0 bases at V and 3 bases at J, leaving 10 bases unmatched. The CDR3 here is CATSRDQIRTGLYNEQFF. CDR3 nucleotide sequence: TGTGCCACCAGCAGAGATCAGATAAGGACAGGGCTCTACAATGAGCAGTTCTTC.

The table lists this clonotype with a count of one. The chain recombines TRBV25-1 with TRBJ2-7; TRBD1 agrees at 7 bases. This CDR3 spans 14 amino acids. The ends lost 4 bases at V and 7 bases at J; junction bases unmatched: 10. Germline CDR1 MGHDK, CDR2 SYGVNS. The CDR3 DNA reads TGTGCCAGCAGTGGCCTCCCGGGACAGCTAGAGCAGTACTTC. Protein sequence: CASSGLPGQLEQYF.

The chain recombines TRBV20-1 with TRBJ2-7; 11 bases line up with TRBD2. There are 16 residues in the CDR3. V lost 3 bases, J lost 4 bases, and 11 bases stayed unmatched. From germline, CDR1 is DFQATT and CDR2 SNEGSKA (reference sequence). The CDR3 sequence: CSARGLAVAGGYEQYF. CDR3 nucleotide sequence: TGCAGTGCTAGGGGCCTTGCGGTAGCGGGAGGGTACGAGCAGTACTTC.